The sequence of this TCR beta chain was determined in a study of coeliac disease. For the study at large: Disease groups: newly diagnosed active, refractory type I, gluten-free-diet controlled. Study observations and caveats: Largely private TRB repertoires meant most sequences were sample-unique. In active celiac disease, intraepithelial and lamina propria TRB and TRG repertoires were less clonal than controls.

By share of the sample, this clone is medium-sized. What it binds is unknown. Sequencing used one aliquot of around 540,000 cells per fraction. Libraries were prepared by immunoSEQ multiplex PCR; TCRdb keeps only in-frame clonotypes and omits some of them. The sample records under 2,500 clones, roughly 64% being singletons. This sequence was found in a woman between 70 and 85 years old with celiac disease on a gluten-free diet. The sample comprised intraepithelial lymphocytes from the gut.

The CDR3 spells CSEQKNTEAFF. CDR3 nucleotides: TGCAGTGAACAGAAGAACACTGAAGCTTTCTTT. This chain links TRBV20-1 with TRBJ1-1; D remains ambiguous. CDR1 is DFQATT and CDR2 is SNEGSKA in the germline V gene (reference sequence). V dropped 7 bases and J dropped 1 base, with 7 bases sitting between them. This CDR3 has 11 residues.